Included here is one TCR beta chain sequence, with context. The CDR3 has 15 amino acids. The authors' processing: Scientists estimated how many nucleated cells there were by amplifying reference gene primers. Sequenced by immunoSEQ multiplex PCR; TCRdb stores in-frame clones only, minus some. The V and J calls and the clone size are those of that table, but D and trimming were determined from the DNA. This sample yields tens of thousands of clones, of which around 80% are seen a single time; approximately 14% belongs to the top ten. This sample was included in a study of blood T cell repertoires in COVID-19. The wider study: Both acute and convalescent COVID-19 samples were obtained from the United States, Italy and Spain. PBMCs, B-cell-depleted T cells, or T cells provided the cDNA or gDNA that made up the material.

The sample was peripheral blood. The TCR comes from a human donor in a cohort sampled during active COVID-19. The chain employs TRBV21-1 and TRBJ2-1; the table's TRBD2 call for D was not verified on the DNA. TRBV21-1 is deemed a pseudogene. CDR3 protein: CASKNWTREDNEQFF. In DNA form, the CDR3 reads TGTGCCAGCAAAAATTGGACTAGAGAGGACAATGAGCAGTTCTTC.